Below, 18 T cell receptor beta chains from the same sample are listed, as sequenced in a study of T cells in tumors after PD-1 blockade. Libraries were prepared by immunoSEQ multiplex PCR; TCRdb keeps only in-frame clonotypes and omits some of them. The sample contains roughly 59,000 clones, 80% of which appear only once. The material sequenced was PBMCs, taken before anti-PD-1 treatment. The receptors derive from a human donor with basal cell carcinoma.

V is TRBV4-2 and J is TRBJ2-7; either TRBD1 or TRBD2 may fit D (5 bases each). The V gene lost 1 base and the J gene lost 2 bases, with 9 bases spanning the gap. CDR1 and CDR2 from the germline V gene are LGHNA and YNFKEQ. There are 14 residues in the CDR3. The CDR3 spells CASSQGGSAYEQYF. In nucleotides, the CDR3 is TGTGCCAGCAGCCAAGGGGGGTCTGCCTACGAGCAGTACTTC.

This rearrangement joins TRBV3-1 (or the pseudogene TRBV3-2) to TRBJ2-1, with TRBD2 matching over 11 bases. There are 16 residues in the CDR3. Germline CDR1 is LGHDT and CDR2 is YNNKEL (reference sequence). After removal of 6 bases from V and 5 bases from J, the junction contained 9 bases not matched to a gene. CDR3 loop: CASRRSSGGPNNEQFF. The CDR3 region has the DNA TGTGCCAGCAGACGATCTAGCGGGGGGCCCAACAATGAGCAGTTCTTC.

The genes are TRBV2 and TRBJ2-3; 12 bases map to TRBD2. Losses at the gene ends were 6 bases for V and 8 bases for J; bases not matched to a gene: 9. The germline V gene has CDR1 SNHLY and CDR2 FYNNEI. The CDR3 length is 15 residues. The CDR3 DNA reads TGTGCCAGCAGCCCTACTAGCGGGGGGCCTGGTACGCAGTATTTT. Encoded protein: CASSPTSGGPGTQYF.

V and J are TRBV5-1 and TRBJ2-5, with D unresolved. The CDR3 contains 15 residues. Germline loops: CDR1 SGHRS, CDR2 YFSETQ. V lost 0 bases to trimming and J lost 4 bases, with 13 bases between them. The CDR3 sequence: CASSLGIPNAETQYF. The CDR3 bases are TGCGCCAGCAGCTTGGGGATCCCTAATGCAGAGACCCAGTACTTC.

J is TRBJ1-3 and V is TRBV29-1; D not certain. This CDR3 contains 12 residues. V dropped 7 bases and J dropped 4 bases, with 11 bases sitting between them. Germline V gene data show CDR1 as SQVTM and CDR2 as ANQGSEA. The CDR3 sequence: CSARDEGNTIYF. The DNA of the CDR3 is TGCAGCGCCCGGGATGAAGGAAACACCATATATTTT.

This clone is a singleton in its sample. The chain couples TRBV7-8 to TRBJ1-2, with TRBD1 identical over 8 bases. Losses at the gene ends were 2 bases for V and 9 bases for J; bases not matched to a gene: 11. The CDR3 is 15 residues long. CDR1 and CDR2 (germline): SGHVS, FQNEAQ. The CDR3 reads CASSLFGVTGERYTF. The CDR3 DNA sequence: TGTGCCAGCAGCTTATTTGGGGTGACAGGGGAGCGCTACACCTTC.

This clone was seen more than once but under ten times. The genes are TRBV7-9 and TRBJ1-1, with no clear D. Germline V CDR1 and CDR2: SEHNR, FQNEAQ (reference sequence). The CDR3 has 16 residues. V was pared by 5 bases and J by 3 bases, with 19 bases between. The CDR3 DNA sequence: TGTGCCAGCAGCATCGCGAGAACCCTTACGGACACTGAAGCTTTCTTT. The encoded protein is CASSIARTLTDTEAFF.

This chain joins TRBV9 and TRBJ1-4; TRBD1 is a possible D gene (5 bases). Trimming stripped 4 bases from V and 3 bases from J, with 13 bases between. The germline CDR1 and CDR2 sequences are SGDLS and YYNGEE. The CDR3 spans 15 residues. CDR3 loop: CASSPRQMANEKLFF. In DNA, the CDR3 is TGTGCCAGCAGCCCAAGACAGATGGCTAATGAAAAACTGTTTTTT.

This sequence joins TRBV6-5 and TRBJ1-1, with D tentatively TRBD1 (5 bases). The CDR3 sequence is 13 residues long. Germline values: CDR1 MNHEY, CDR2 SVGAGI. The germline V and J ends were trimmed by 5 bases and 7 bases, with 14 bases remaining between them. CDR3 loop: CASSLRGVSEAFF. As DNA, the CDR3 is TGTGCCAGCAGTCTCCGAGGGGTCAGTGAAGCTTTCTTT.

The chain uses TRBV7-2 and TRBJ2-7; 9 bases map to TRBD2. J gave up 0 bases and V 5 bases, and 5 bases lay outside the gene matches. There are 15 residues in the CDR3. Germline V gene data show CDR1 as SGHTA and CDR2 as FQGNSA. CDR3 loop: CASSRTSVSSYEQYF. The CDR3 DNA is TGTGCCAGCAGCCGGACTAGCGTTAGCTCCTACGAGCAGTACTTC.

Here the CDR3 DNA reads TGCAGCGTTGATGAGGGCCCGGGGCAGCCCCAGCATTTT. It specifies CSVDEGPGQPQHF. The V and J genes are TRBV29-1 and TRBJ1-5; unclear D gene. The CDR3 is 13 amino acids. V lost 3 bases, J lost 7 bases, and 13 bases lay in between. Per germline, CDR1 SQVTM and CDR2 ANQGSEA.

This clone appeared once. J is TRBJ1-2 and V is TRBV5-6, with D perhaps matching TRBD1 (5 bases). The CDR3 is 14 amino acids. Germline V gene data show CDR1 as SGHDT and CDR2 as YYEEEE. V was shortened by 4 bases and J by 3 bases, with 13 bases between the two germline ends. In DNA form, the CDR3 reads TGTGCCAGCAGCGGGGGACCGAGAGACTATGGCTACACCTTC. It yields the protein CASSGGPRDYGYTF.

V and J are TRBV27 and TRBJ2-1; 10 bases align to TRBD1. The CDR3 totals 12 residues. Trimming cost V 1 base and J 14 bases; bases outside gene matches: 2. Germline V lookup: CDR1 MNHEY, CDR2 SMNVEV (reference sequence). CDR3 region: CASSLLGQGKFF. The CDR3 DNA sequence: TGTGCCAGCAGTTTATTGGGACAGGGGAAGTTCTTC.

This sequence joins TRBV5-4 and TRBJ2-5; 12 bases are a match to TRBD1. J lost 4 bases, V lost 4 bases, and 11 bases had no gene match. The CDR3 consists of 17 residues. CDR1 SGHNT and CDR2 YYREEE come from the germline V gene (reference sequence). CDR3 loop: CASSLGDRGRRAETQYF. DNA of the CDR3: TGTGCCAGCAGCCTGGGGGACAGGGGGCGGCGGGCAGAGACCCAGTACTTC.

The V call is TRBV6-5, the J call TRBJ1-1, with 9 bases aligning to TRBD1. The germline V gene encodes CDR1 MNHEY and CDR2 SVGAGI. Trimming took 6 bases from V and 0 from J; bases not matched to a gene: 5. The CDR3 is made up of 15 amino acids. CDR3 sequence (DNA): TGTGCCAGCAGGCGGACAGGGGCCATGAACACTGAAGCTTTCTTT. Translation gives CASRRTGAMNTEAFF.

This chain links TRBV7-3 with TRBJ2-1, with 8 positions matching TRBD2. In germline, CDR1 is SGHTA, CDR2 FQGTGA. This CDR3 comprises 16 residues. With V trimmed by 5 bases and J by 4 bases, 10 bases remained unmatched. CDR3 protein: CASSPRVRGAYNEQFF. The CDR3 region has the DNA TGTGCCAGCAGCCCTCGGGTGCGGGGGGCTTACAATGAGCAGTTCTTC.

V and J are TRBV3-1 (or the pseudogene TRBV3-2) and TRBJ2-5; 14 bases fit TRBD2. V lost 6 bases to trimming and J lost 1 base; unmatched junction nucleotides: 10. Germline V gene lookup returns CDR1 LGHDT and CDR2 YNNKEL (reference sequence). This CDR3 is 18 amino acids long. CDR3 residues: CASSHRRLAGGIQETQYF. The CDR3 coding sequence is TGTGCCAGCAGTCACCGGAGACTAGCGGGGGGGATCCAAGAGACCCAGTACTTC.

The J gene is TRBJ2-1, the V gene TRBV5-8; the match to TRBD1 covers 8 bases. The germline CDR1 and CDR2 sequences are SGHTS and YDEGEE. With 0 bases clipped from V and 8 bases from J, the junction kept 7 bases outside the gene matches. CDR3 length: 15 residues. The chain's CDR3 is CASSLEGQGAYEQFF. The CDR3 DNA is TGTGCCAGCAGCTTGGAAGGGCAGGGGGCTTATGAGCAGTTCTTC.